Presented here are 5 T cell receptor beta chains from one specimen sequenced in a study of OX40 agonist ivuxolimab in advanced cancers. Library creation used the immunoSEQ multiplex PCR assay. This is the immuneACCESS table as TCRdb keeps it, with only in-frame sequences that have V and J called. A part of the clones is gone; compared with another copy, unresolved V genes explain less than half, and the rest is unexplained. In all, the sample holds fewer than 50,000 clones, and 80% of those were seen once. The ten top clones hold 9.5% to 10% of the sample. The sample here was CD4+ or CD8+ T cells sorted from blood, taken in a trial of the OX40 agonist ivuxolimab. The receptors stem from an adult with an advanced solid tumor such as melanoma, head and neck, liver or kidney cancer.

A note on this clone: One end of the junction does not line up with germline, which may come from a read error. The chain combines TRBV9 with TRBJ1-4; unclear D gene. Germline V CDR1 and CDR2: SGDLS, YYNGEE. This CDR3 is built from 16 residues. CDR3 in DNA: TGTGCCAGCAGCCCAGATTTCGGGGTTCAAAATGGAAAACTGTTTTTT. Protein sequence: CASSPDFGVQNGKLFF.

The rearrangement uses TRBV18 and TRBJ1-4, with 7 bases matching TRBD1. V lost 4 bases to trimming and J lost 3 bases; unmatched junction nucleotides: 2. Germline loops: CDR1 KGHSH, CDR2 LQKENI. The CDR3 runs 14 residues. The CDR3 DNA sequence: TGTGCCAGCTCACAGGGGGCAGCTAATGAAAAACTGTTTTTT. It translates to CASSQGAANEKLFF.

This clone was recorded only once. This rearrangement joins TRBV7-9 to TRBJ2-1; D is unresolved. Germline CDR1 reads SEHNR; CDR2 reads FQNEAQ (reference sequence). The CDR3 spans 14 residues. V lost 1 base to trimming and J lost 7 bases, with 11 bases between them. In nucleotides, the CDR3 is TGTGCCAGCAGCTTAGGAGCGTGGTTGAATGAGCAGTTCTTC. This sequence encodes CASSLGAWLNEQFF.

The V gene is TRBV21-1, the J gene TRBJ1-6; no DNA check was done on the table's D call, TRBD1. TRBV21-1 is a listed pseudogene. This CDR3 contains 11 residues. The CDR3: CAGQGWSPLHF. CDR3 DNA sequence: TGTGCCGGACAGGGGTGGTCACCCCTCCACTTT.

The rearrangement links TRBV6-5 to TRBJ2-5; 7 bases are shared with TRBD1. Looked up from germline, CDR1 is MNHEY and CDR2 is SVGAGI. This CDR3 comprises 13 residues. V lost 2 bases to trimming and J lost 5 bases; unmatched junction nucleotides: 2. The CDR3 sequence is CASSYRDSETQYF. The CDR3 coding sequence is TGTGCCAGCAGTTACCGGGACAGTGAGACCCAGTACTTC.